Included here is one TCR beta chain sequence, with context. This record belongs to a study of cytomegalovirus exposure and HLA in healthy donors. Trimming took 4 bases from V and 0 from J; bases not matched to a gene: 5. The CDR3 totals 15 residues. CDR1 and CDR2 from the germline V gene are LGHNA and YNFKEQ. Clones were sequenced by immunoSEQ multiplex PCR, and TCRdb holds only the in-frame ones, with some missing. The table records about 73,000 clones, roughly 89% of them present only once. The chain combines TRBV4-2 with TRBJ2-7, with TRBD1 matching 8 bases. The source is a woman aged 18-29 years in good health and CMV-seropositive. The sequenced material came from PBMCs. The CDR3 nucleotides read TGTGCCAGCAGCCTGAACGGACAGGGCTCCTACGAGCAGTACTTC. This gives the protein CASSLNGQGSYEQYF.